The 15 T cell receptor beta chains in this list originate from one sample, sequenced in a study of T-cell reconstitution after alpha-beta-depleted transplantation in children. For TCRbeta, the library was prepared with unique molecular identifiers. From the PCR reads, TCRdb called clonotypes with MiXCR, one entry per CDR3 protein. The sample carries around 200,000 distinct CDR3 sequences, roughly 6.8% recorded once. Material: PBMCs from the stem cell graft donor, obtained from the stem cell graft. All receptors come from a human donor who donated a stem cell graft to a child with Wiskott-Aldrich syndrome.

The rearrangement uses TRBV7-7 and TRBJ2-5, with 8 nucleotides matching TRBD2. Trimming took 2 bases from V and 5 from J; bases not matched to a gene: 10. CDR3 length equals 16 residues. Germline values: CDR1 SSHAT, CDR2 FNYEAQ (reference sequence). CDR3 DNA sequence: TGTGCCAGCAGCTTAAGGGCTAGCGGGTCCGGGGAGACCCAGTACTTC. Protein: CASSLRASGSGETQYF. Full variable domain (rest looked up from reference TRBV7-7 and TRBJ2-5): GAGVSQSPRYKVTKRGQDVTLRCDPISSHATLYWYQQALGQGPEFLTYFNYEAQPDKSGLPSDRFSAERPEGSISTLTIQRTEQRDSAMYRCASSLRASGSGETQYFGPGTRLLVL.

There are many counts of this clonotype. This rearrangement joins TRBV10-3 to TRBJ2-2, with D possibly TRBD2 on 6 matching bases. The CDR3 covers 16 residues. Deletions cut 0 bases from V and 4 bases from J, with 12 bases between. Germline CDR1 and CDR2: ENHRY and SYGVKD. In DNA form, the CDR3 reads TGTGCCATCAGTGAGTCGACTGCGGGAAGCACCGGGGAGCTGTTTTTT. It yields the protein CAISESTAGSTGELFF.

The rearrangement links TRBV5-5 to TRBJ1-2, with D possibly TRBD1 on 5 matching bases. This CDR3 region has 14 residues. Germline CDR1 SGHKS, CDR2 YYEKEE (reference sequence). V was cut by 5 bases and J by 4 bases, with 15 bases left in between. The CDR3 bases are TGTGCCAGCAGACCAGAGTGGGGGTCCTATGGCTACACCTTC. It codes for CASRPEWGSYGYTF.

In its sample, this clonotype was seen a few times. The V call is TRBV7-8, the J call TRBJ2-1; D is uncertain. This CDR3 contains 15 residues. Trimming stripped 6 bases from V and 1 base from J, with 13 bases between. CDR1 is SGHVS, CDR2 FQNEAQ, per germline. CDR3 protein: CASSSPGRSYNEQFF. The CDR3 DNA reads as TGTGCCAGCAGTTCACCCGGACGGTCCTACAATGAGCAGTTCTTC. The whole variable domain, filled in from reference TRBV7-8 and TRBJ2-1, reads GAGVSQSPRYKVAKRGQDVALRCDPISGHVSLFWYQQALGQGPEFLTYFQNEAQLDKSGLPSDRFFAERPEGSVSTLKIQRTQQEDSAVYLCASSSPGRSYNEQFFGPGTRLTVL.

At least ten counts were recorded for this clonotype. The CDR3 reads CASSPGTRPYEQYF. CDR3 nucleotides: TGTGCCAGCTCACCGGGGACTAGACCCTACGAGCAGTACTTC. The chain combines TRBV18 with TRBJ2-7; TRBD2 agrees at 8 bases. This CDR3 contains 14 residues. After removal of 3 bases from V and 2 bases from J, the junction contained 3 bases not matched to a gene. From germline, CDR1 is KGHSH and CDR2 LQKENI.

The sample holds many counts of this clonotype. The rearrangement uses TRBV18 and TRBJ2-2; D remains unclear. Trimming removed 3 bases from V and 6 bases from J, with 5 bases in between. The germline V gene has CDR1 KGHSH and CDR2 LQKENI. The length of the CDR3 is 12 residues. The CDR3 DNA is TGTGCCAGCTCACCGACTTCCGGGGAGCTGTTTTTT. Amino acids: CASSPTSGELFF.

Many counts were recorded for this clonotype. The chain combines TRBV20-1 with TRBJ1-5, with a weak D call TRBD1 (5 bases). This CDR3 is built from 15 residues. In germline, CDR1 is DFQATT, CDR2 SNEGSKA (reference sequence). Between the trimmed V and J ends, which lost 5 bases and 0 bases, there was a span of 14 bases. CDR3 nucleotide sequence: TGCAGTGCTGGACGTACGACAGATAGCAATCAGCCCCAGCATTTT. It translates to CSAGRTTDSNQPQHF.

This clonotype was counted many times. The chain employs TRBV12-3 or TRBV12-4 and TRBJ2-3, with D perhaps given as TRBD1 or TRBD2 (5 bases each). V lost 6 bases, J lost 4 bases, and 11 bases lay in between. This CDR3 contains 13 residues. The CDR3 coding sequence is TGTGCCAGCAGATGGGACCCGGCAGATACGCAGTATTTT. This codes for CASRWDPADTQYF.

The chain employs TRBV2 and TRBJ2-3; 7 nucleotides agree with TRBD1. J was trimmed by 5 bases and V by 9 bases; bases with no gene match: 8. The CDR3 runs 13 residues. Per germline, CDR1 SNHLY and CDR2 FYNNEI. The CDR3, as DNA: TGTGCCAGTCAAGACAGGGCTGGAGATACGCAGTATTTT. This codes for CASQDRAGDTQYF.

There are a few counts of this clonotype. The V gene is TRBV29-1, the J gene TRBJ2-6; TRBD1 might be the D (7 bases). The CDR3 covers 17 residues. V was shortened by 3 bases and J by 4 bases, with 19 bases between the two germline ends. CDR1 and CDR2 from the germline V gene are SQVTM and ANQGSEA. DNA of the CDR3: TGCAGCGTTGATGCGGGACAGCCTTTGAGGGGGGCCAACGTCCTGACTTTC. Residues: CSVDAGQPLRGANVLTF.

The table lists this clonotype with a few counts. The chain uses TRBV7-9 and TRBJ1-5; 8 nucleotides align to TRBD1. Germline trimming cut 2 bases from V and 6 bases from J; bases unmatched to any gene: 6. CDR1 and CDR2 from the germline V gene are SEHNR and FQNEAQ (reference sequence). This CDR3 has 15 residues. The CDR3 loop is CASSLQGDRLQPQHF. CDR3 bases: TGTGCCAGCAGCTTACAGGGGGACAGGCTTCAGCCCCAGCATTTT.

This clonotype was picked up many times. The junction shows a germline mismatch at one end, possibly a read error. This rearrangement joins TRBV20-1 to TRBJ1-2; no clear D. The CDR3 contains 16 residues. CDR1 is DFQATT, CDR2 SNEGSKA, per germline (reference sequence). The CDR3 DNA reads as TGCAGTGCTCGAGAAGCTATCCGGGAGAAGATCTATGGCTACACCTTC. This codes for CSAREAIREKIYGYTF.

Ten or more counts support this clonotype. For the CDR3, the DNA is TGCAGTGCTAGAGGGGGGCTCAGCTCCTACAATGAGCAGTTCTTC. Translated, it gives CSARGGLSSYNEQFF. The chain has TRBV20-1 and TRBJ2-1; possible D gene TRBD1, 6 bases. V gave up 1 base and J gave up 0 bases, with 10 bases separating them. CDR3 size: 15 residues. Germline V gene lookup returns CDR1 DFQATT and CDR2 SNEGSKA (reference sequence).

The V gene is TRBV28, the J gene TRBJ2-5; 12 nucleotides line up with TRBD2. Germline CDR1 is MDHEN and CDR2 is SYDVKM. The length of the CDR3 is 16 residues. With 5 bases clipped from V and 4 bases from J, the junction kept 8 bases outside the gene matches. CDR3 loop: CASSGGLAGMGETQYF. The CDR3 DNA reads TGTGCCAGCAGTGGCGGACTAGCGGGGATGGGAGAGACCCAGTACTTC.

The chain is built from TRBV21-1 and TRBJ1-1; TRBD1 is the table's D call and was not checked against the DNA. TRBV21-1 is a pseudogene. This CDR3 contains 16 residues. The DNA for the CDR3 is TGTGCCAGCAGCAACCCGGTTACCTGGACGAACACTGAAGCTTTCTTT. Encoded protein: CASSNPVTWTNTEAFF.